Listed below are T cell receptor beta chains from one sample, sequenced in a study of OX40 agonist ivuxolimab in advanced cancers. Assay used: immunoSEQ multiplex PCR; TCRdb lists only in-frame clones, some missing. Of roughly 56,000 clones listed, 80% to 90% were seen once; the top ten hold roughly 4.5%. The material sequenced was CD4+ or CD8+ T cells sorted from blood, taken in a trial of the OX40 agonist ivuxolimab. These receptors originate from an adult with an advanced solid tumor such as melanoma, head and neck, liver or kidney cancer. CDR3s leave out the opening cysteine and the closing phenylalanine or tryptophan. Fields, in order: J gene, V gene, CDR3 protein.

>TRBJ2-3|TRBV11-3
ASSLYPTDTQY
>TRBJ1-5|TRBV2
ASSEGTGVSNQPQH
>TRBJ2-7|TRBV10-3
AISESGGGGTYEQY
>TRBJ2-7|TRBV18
ASRGAEDYEQY
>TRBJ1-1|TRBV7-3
ASSPGQGEAF
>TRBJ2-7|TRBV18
ASSPGHRASGGEQY
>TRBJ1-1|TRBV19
ASSMDMNTEAF
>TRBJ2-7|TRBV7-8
ASSLTSGAYEQY
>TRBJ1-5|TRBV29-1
SVGEDVKGNQPQH
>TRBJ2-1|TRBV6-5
ASSYSVGGNEQF
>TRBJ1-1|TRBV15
ATSRALYTEAF
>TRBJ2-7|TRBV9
ASSVGLAGREQY
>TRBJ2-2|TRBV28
ASSLRQGGAGELF
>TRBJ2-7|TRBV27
ASSFLWGLAYEQY
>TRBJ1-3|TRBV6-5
ASSYNRVPPGNTIY
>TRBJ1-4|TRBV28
ASKGQTLPGEKLF
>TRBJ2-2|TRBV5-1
ASSPRREPFTGELF
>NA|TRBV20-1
SAGGAYEQY
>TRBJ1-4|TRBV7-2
ASRQGGGKLF
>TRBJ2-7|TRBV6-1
ASSVGTTHYEQY
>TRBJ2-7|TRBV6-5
ASSPGTNYEQY
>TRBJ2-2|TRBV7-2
ASSPEQARELF
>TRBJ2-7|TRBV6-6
ASNPTSGRTHEQY
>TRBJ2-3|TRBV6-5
ASSRGPGEDTQY
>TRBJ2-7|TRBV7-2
ASSLGRGYEQY
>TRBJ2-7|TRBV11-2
ASSGLAGASAYEQY
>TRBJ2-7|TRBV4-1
ASSPSGTSGRAPYEQY
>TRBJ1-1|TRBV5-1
ASSFRDTEAF
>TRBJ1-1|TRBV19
ASSWRVEPSMNTEAF
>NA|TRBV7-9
ASSFSSNLEHYEQY
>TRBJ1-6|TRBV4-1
ASSQVWTGGNSPLH
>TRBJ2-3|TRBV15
ATSRDFTTDTQY
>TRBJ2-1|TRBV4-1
ASSQGVDEQF
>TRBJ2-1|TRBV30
AGGLVRQGADEQF
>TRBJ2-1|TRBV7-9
ASSLRTSSYNEQF
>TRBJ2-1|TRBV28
ASSFGGSGEGNEQF
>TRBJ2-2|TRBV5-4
ASSLVGRERDGVNTGELF
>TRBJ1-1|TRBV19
ASSLALGQGTTEAF
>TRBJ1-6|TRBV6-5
ASSPTEDNSALH
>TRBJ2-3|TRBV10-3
AISESEADTQY
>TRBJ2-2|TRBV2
ASRDDRVRASGSLNTGELF
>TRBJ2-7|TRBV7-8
ASSSSFLGDEQY
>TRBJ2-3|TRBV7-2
ASSLDSSTDTQY